This T cell receptor (beta chain) is from a study of response to subunit inactivated influenza vaccine. Broader study findings: After each seasonal influenza vaccination, few new T cells are recruited, the authors suggested.

Note on this clonotype: The antigen remains unidentified.

With 6 bases removed from V and 3 bases from J, the gap between germline ends came to 9 bases. Per the germline V gene, CDR1 is SGHVS and CDR2 is FQNEAQ. CDR3 size: 14 residues. TCRdb reprocessed the RT-PCR reads with MiXCR, giving one entry per CDR3 protein. Of 600,000 to 700,000 distinct CDR3 sequences listed, approximately 14% are singletons. This specimen consisted of PBMCs from blood, obtained roughly 2 weeks before vaccination. The V gene is TRBV7-8, the J gene TRBJ1-6; D gene uncertain. The sequence was collected from a middle-aged man who received an inactivated influenza vaccine. The CDR3 here is CASRSSSYNSPLHF. Written as DNA, the CDR3 is TGTGCCAGCAGAAGCTCCAGCTATAATTCACCCCTCCACTTT.